Sequencing of this T cell receptor (beta chain) was carried out in a study of cytomegalovirus exposure and HLA in healthy donors (dated by TCRdb to the late 2010s). With respect to the entire study: An earlier analysis of some 500 of the donors reported about 250 Gb of sequence data and 100 million to 140 million unique TCR beta sequences from approximately 180 million T cells. About 280 gigabases of sequencing data and around 80 million unique TCR sequences made up an early release that covered around 640 HLA-typed donors. Among the approximately 420 genotyped donors, about 83% belonged to the genetic ancestry cluster associated with self-reported Caucasian donors. All discovery cohort repertoires had been generated using a single sequencing platform. In addition to the first cohort of about 650 subjects, a separate validation cohort of around 110 different subjects was used. To predict cytomegalovirus infection status, the study brought together high-throughput TCR immunosequencing, statistical association of individual TCRs with disease status, and machine learning. Typing coverage differed by locus: A, B, C, DRB1 and DQB1 were typed in about 629-640 donors, DQA1 in around 500, DPA1 in roughly 590, and DPB1 in 472. Donor age, sex, ethnicity and CMV serostatus were compiled together with the repertoire data. Among under 450 genotyped donors of the cohort, an average of about 240,000 unique TCR beta nucleotide sequences were sequenced per donor, roughly 18% of them non-productive. In a later analysis, previously published TCR beta repertoires from hundreds of donors were re-analyzed and high-resolution HLA genotyping was added so that TCR occurrence patterns could be studied. The study was designed to test whether signatures of past pathogen exposure could be identified by cataloging public T cell receptors. To decide whether each TCR beta V gene segment behaved as functional or pseudogenic, an earlier analysis of some 600 of the donors relied on high-throughput TCR beta sequencing. Both class I and class II loci were covered by HLA typing, at four-digit resolution. In a later genetic analysis, genome-wide SNP genotypes for about 55% of the roughly 700 donors were used, and that subset was treated as a discovery cohort. Rather than using new phenotypic data, the later analysis identified candidate immune exposures from TCR beta sequences and from how often those sequences occurred across donors. Five DR-DQ haplotypes were treated as single units for association and clustering because of strong linkage in the cohort. The study profiled the T cell repertoires of 550 to 700 subjects by immunosequencing and related them to cytomegalovirus serostatus. Broad study findings and their caveats: Some IMGT-functional V segments, including TRBV6-2 and TRBV6-3, could not be distinguished by the 87-base-pair reads and were therefore excluded. The only immune exposure information available for the cohort was CMV serostatus. Specific HLA alleles were associated with 15,000 to 20,000 TCR beta sequences at a false discovery rate of 0.05 in a later analysis. A group of highly shared sequence variants was considered likely to be a technical artifact of the sequencing pipeline. A later genetic analysis reported fewer N-insertions in productive TCRs among donors in an Asian-associated ancestry cluster than the roughly 620-donor mean. Because HLA typing was unavailable for some donors at each locus, only the typed subset was used in association tests. A further reported finding was that TCR beta sequences accurately predicted the HLA-A and HLA-B alleles for most subjects in the first cohort. The cohort was sequenced for TCR beta chains only, and without alpha or paired-chain data the features that could be detected were limited. The classifier was reported to diagnose cytomegalovirus status with high specificity and sensitivity in both the original cohort and the validation cohort. In a later analysis, HLA-associated TCR beta chains showed more clonal expansion and lower generation probabilities than non-associated chains that were equally common. The presence/absence analyses assumed that sequencing depth was roughly uniform across donors, and that assumption may not be true. Broadly in line with IMGT annotations, most TCR beta V segments showed up in productive rearrangements about 87% or about 30% of the time in an earlier analysis of 587 of the donors. Correlated functional status among segregating V segments might reflect linkage disequilibrium, but an unknown experimental factor could not be ruled out. The earlier analysis of approximately 590 of the donors excluded 15 to 20 rarely observed V segments, including chromosome 9 orphons, because counts were too low. Strong co-occurrence of HLA alleles, especially DR and DQ, made assigning TCR associations to individual alleles difficult. In a later genetic analysis, a missense DCLRE1C variant was associated with V-gene and J-gene trimming of TCR beta chains, and the association was replicated in an independent cohort. A later analysis found that TCR association rates varied across HLA loci, with DRB1 alleles showing the most associated TCRs and HLA-C alleles the fewest. Most TCR sequences were observed very rarely across donors, whereas some public TCRs were present in many individuals. In a later analysis, several top co-occurrence clusters were reported to appear linked to parvovirus B19, influenza, CMV and Epstein-Barr virus. In a later analysis, most CMV-associated TCR beta chains were found to appear HLA-restricted, with HLA associations seemingly driven largely by CMV exposure. In vitro tests confirmed that a few of the cytomegalovirus-associated TCR beta chains recognize cytomegalovirus antigens. According to the authors, the approach could potentially be generalized to other disease states and immunological phenotypes. The study gave a list of about 160 TCR beta chains associated with cytomegalovirus.

The method was the immunoSEQ multiplex PCR assay. For the multiplex PCR, a mixture combining 60 forward primers for TCR Vbeta segments and 13 reverse primers for TCR Jbeta segments was used. A multiplex PCR assay on genomic DNA amplified the CDR3 region of rearranged TCR beta genes. Amplified TCR beta libraries were sequenced as 87-base-pair reads on the Illumina HiSeq System. In the source study's methods: A later analysis tallied around 80 million unique TCR beta chains across the 666 repertoires, and approximately 12 million of those chains were shared by two or more donors. Raw reads were error-corrected and collapsed into unique sequences with a nearest-neighbor algorithm that merged closely related sequences to remove PCR and sequencing errors. To assign V, D and J gene segments, CDR3 sequences were aligned to IMGT reference sequences. Each retained sequence needed at least a six-nucleotide match to both a V gene segment and a J gene segment. Rearrangements were classified as productive when the CDR3 lacked stop codons and remained in frame with V and J, and all other rearrangements were classified as non-productive. Following IMGT convention, CDR3 was defined as the stretch from the second conserved V-encoded cysteine up to the conserved J-encoded phenylalanine. The earlier analysis of about 610 of the donors excluded any sequence lacking an unambiguous match to a single V gene segment. An earlier analysis of several hundred of the donors called V segments functional above 56.7% productive rearrangements and segregating when the between-donor standard deviation exceeded 5%. A statistical classification framework was built for diagnosing cytomegalovirus status from the catalog of TCR beta chain sequences. In a later analysis, TCR nucleotide sequences were compared against IMGT/GENE-DB human TR gene sequences so that V and J genes could be assigned. In a later analysis, CDR3 sequences and most-parsimonious VDJ recombination scenarios were assigned using the TCRdist pipeline. In a later analysis, every TCR beta chain was defined by the combination of its CDR3 amino acid sequence and its V-gene family, and reads without a unique V-gene family were dropped. A later analysis removed nearly 600 highly shared, low-generation-probability nucleotide sequences to deal with suspected cross-contamination and a sequencing artifact. In a later analysis, a clonal expansion index was calculated for each public chain from normalized within-repertoire ranks of inferred template counts. A later analysis computed generation probabilities with a VDJ recombination model fitted to out-of-frame rearrangements, and checked the results against IGoR. In a later analysis, TCR-TCR, TCR-HLA and TCR-CMV co-occurrence was scored with hypergeometric tests, and a repertoire-size bias correction was applied to TCR pairs. To estimate false discovery rates, a later analysis permuted the HLA or CMV assignments 20 times. In a later analysis, co-occurring TCRs were grouped with DBSCAN, and TCRdist sequence similarity was added when clustering was performed within HLA-allele-positive subsets. For co-occurrence clustering, repertoires with fewer than 30,000 or more than 120,000 public chains were excluded, along with a handful of repertoires with anomalous nucleotide sharing. The table comes from immuneACCESS by way of TCRdb, which keeps in-frame sequences with V and J called. Part of the clones is missing from these tables; in studies checked, under half for an unresolved V gene and the rest for unknown reasons. V and J calls and clone size are those listed in that table; D and trimming were worked out from the DNA. This sample lists 150,000 to 200,000 clones; roughly four fifths were detected once. Together, the top ten hold about 4% of the sample.

The cohort consisted of 666 healthy bone marrow donors. At the time of sampling, all cohort members were nominally healthy, though unrecorded immune exposures were likely present. The donor was CMV seropositive and belonged to the group of more than 250 seropositive cohort members. A peripheral blood sample was provided by each donor, and peripheral blood mononuclear cells were used for TCR beta sequencing. The Qiagen DNeasy Blood Extraction Kit was used to extract genomic DNA from the blood cell samples. As concerns this clone: Its antigen remains undetermined. Base-call qualities are not available, and no considerably larger clone is one nucleotide away.

The V and J ends are trimmed by 5 bases and 0 bases, leaving 7 bases between them. The CDR3 measures 13 amino acids from cysteine to phenylalanine. Only the CDR3 DNA stays, 39 bases, in frame from base 1. Based on the germline V gene, the CDR1 and CDR2 sequences are SGHRS and YFSETQ. This receptor chain uses TRBV5-1 and TRBJ2-3; no D gene can be assigned with confidence. The receptor comes from a man aged 50-59 years in good health and CMV-seropositive. Specimen: PBMCs. The DNA is as follows: TGCGCCAGCAGATCCAGTAGCACAGATACGCAGTATTTT. This translates into CASRSSSTDTQYF.